Below are 17 T cell receptor beta chains sequenced from a single sample in a study of T cell changes during pregnancy in multiple sclerosis. The assay was immunoSEQ multiplex PCR, and TCRdb's table has in-frame clones only and misses some. This sample has tens of thousands of clones, with around 85% found just once. The material was peripheral blood, obtained before pregnancy. The source is a female donor with multiple sclerosis, enrolled in a pregnancy study.

The CDR3 coding sequence is TGTGCCACCGCTCGGGAGACTAGCGGTCCCTACGAGCAGTACTTC. This codes for CATARETSGPYEQYF. V is TRBV10-3 and J is TRBJ2-7; TRBD2 matches 9 bases. The germline V gene has CDR1 ENHRY and CDR2 SYGVKD. The CDR3 is made up of 15 amino acids. The trim removed 10 bases at V and 2 bases at J, leaving 12 bases unmatched.

This clone was found many times. The rearrangement uses TRBV18 and TRBJ2-2; 9 nucleotides line up with TRBD1. The CDR3 totals 16 residues. The V gene's germline CDR1 is KGHSH and CDR2 LQKENI. V shed 0 bases, J shed 6 bases, and the junction held 5 bases outside the gene matches. The CDR3, as DNA: TGTGCCAGCTCACCACCGGGGACAGGGATGGCCGGGGAGCTGTTTTTT. This translates into CASSPPGTGMAGELFF.

This rearrangement joins TRBV6-1 to TRBJ2-2, with TRBD1 identical over 8 bases. There are 14 residues in the CDR3. From germline, CDR1 is MNHNS and CDR2 SASEGT. J gave up 7 bases and V 6 bases, and 7 bases lay outside the gene matches. The CDR3 is CASSLQGVVGELFF. The CDR3 DNA reads as TGTGCCAGCAGCTTACAGGGGGTGGTCGGGGAGCTGTTTTTT.

This clone has only one observation. V usage is TRBV19 and J usage is TRBJ2-7, with 7 positions matching TRBD2. This CDR3 region has 15 residues. Trimming removed 3 bases from V and 3 bases from J; junction bases left unmatched: 8. The germline gives CDR1 LNHDA, CDR2 SQIVND (reference sequence). The CDR3 DNA reads as TGTGCCAGTAGTATCAAGGCTAGCGGAAACTACGAGCAGTACTTC. Translation: CASSIKASGNYEQYF.

The chain couples TRBV30 to TRBJ2-3; D may be TRBD1 (5 bases). The germline V gene encodes CDR1 GTSNPN and CDR2 SVGIG (reference sequence). The length of the CDR3 is 15 residues. Deletions cut 2 bases from V and 0 bases from J, with 12 bases between. CDR3 nucleotides: TGTGCCTGGAGTAAAACAGGATTTAGCACAGATACGCAGTATTTT. This translates into CAWSKTGFSTDTQYF.

This clone was counted a few times. V usage is TRBV6-1 and J usage is TRBJ1-5; D unresolved. In germline, CDR1 is MNHNS, CDR2 SASEGT. Deletions cut 2 bases from V and 9 bases from J, with 14 bases between. CDR3 length equals 14 residues. The CDR3 DNA reads TGTGCCAGCAGTGAACATATAGTCGGTAGGCCCCAGCATTTT. Translated, it gives CASSEHIVGRPQHF.

The chain combines TRBV14 with TRBJ2-7, with D maybe TRBD2 (6 bases). With 1 base removed from V and 6 bases from J, the gap between germline ends came to 16 bases. The germline V gene has CDR1 SGHDN and CDR2 FVKESK. This CDR3 is 15 amino acids long. Here the CDR3 reads CASSQGSGAGFEQYF. CDR3 sequence (DNA): TGTGCCAGCAGCCAAGGTTCGGGAGCTGGGTTCGAGCAGTACTTC.

The gene calls are TRBV6-5 and TRBJ2-5; 13 nucleotides line up with TRBD2. Germline loops: CDR1 MNHEY, CDR2 SVGAGI. The CDR3 sequence is 15 residues long. V lost 4 bases and J lost 5; bases outside the gene matches: 4. The CDR3 DNA reads TGTGCCAGCAGTTTCACTAGCGGGAGGGTGGAGACCCAGTACTTC. It is translated as CASSFTSGRVETQYF.

The chain joins TRBV30 to TRBJ2-5; D is ambiguous. CDR3 length equals 10 residues. Trimming removed 3 bases at V and 5 bases at J, with 4 bases between. Germline assignment: CDR1 GTSNPN and CDR2 SVGIG (reference sequence). DNA of the CDR3: TGTGCCTGGAGCCAGGAGACCCAGTACTTC. This codes for CAWSQETQYF.

This clone was detected only once. The chain recombines TRBV27 with TRBJ1-1, with 8 nucleotides matching TRBD1. Trimming removed 10 bases from V and 0 bases from J; junction bases left unmatched: 7. CDR1 is MNHEY and CDR2 is SMNVEV in the germline V gene (reference sequence). This CDR3 has 14 residues. CDR3 loop: CATKQGVMNTEAFF. Written as DNA, the CDR3 is TGTGCCACCAAACAGGGGGTCATGAACACTGAAGCTTTCTTT.

The chain joins TRBV4-3 to TRBJ1-4; no firm D call. The germline gives CDR1 LGHNA, CDR2 YSLEER. The CDR3 is 16 amino acids. Trimming stripped 0 bases from V and 7 bases from J, with 15 bases between. The chain's CDR3 is CASSQEPQRITEKLFF. In DNA form, the CDR3 reads TGCGCCAGCAGCCAAGAACCCCAGAGGATTACTGAAAAACTGTTTTTT.

The chain couples TRBV4-1 to TRBJ2-7; 10 nucleotides line up with TRBD1. The length of the CDR3 is 16 residues. CDR1 MGHRA and CDR2 YSYEKL come from the germline V gene. Trimming cost V 0 bases and J 2 bases; bases outside gene matches: 4. The CDR3 loop is CASSQDGTGATYEQYF. The CDR3 DNA follows: TGCGCCAGCAGCCAAGATGGGACAGGGGCGACCTACGAGCAGTACTTC.

The CDR3 nucleotides are TGTGCCAGCACCACAGGAAGGGAAACGAAATCTGGGGCCAACGTCCTGACTTTC. It is translated as CASTTGRETKSGANVLTF. The gene calls are TRBV6-4 and TRBJ2-6, with a possible D match to TRBD1 (5 bases). This CDR3 spans 18 amino acids. V gave up 7 bases and J gave up 1 base, with 20 bases separating them. The germline CDR1 and CDR2 sequences are MRHNA and SNTAGT.

The chain employs TRBV18 and TRBJ1-5, with TRBD1 as a possible D gene (6 bases). There are 16 residues in the CDR3. The V end was cut by 2 bases, the J end by 4 bases, with 15 bases between. The germline V gene encodes CDR1 KGHSH and CDR2 LQKENI. The CDR3 DNA reads as TGTGCCAGCTCACCAGAACCGGGACACCTAAATCAGCCCCAGCATTTT. This sequence encodes CASSPEPGHLNQPQHF.

This rearrangement joins TRBV9 to TRBJ2-3; D is possibly TRBD2 (5 bases). The CDR3 is 16 amino acids. V dropped 4 bases and J dropped 6 bases, with 21 bases sitting between them. CDR1 is SGDLS and CDR2 is YYNGEE in the germline V gene. The CDR3 DNA reads TGTGCCAGCAGCCGGCCGGGAAGCCTCATTTATGATACGCAGTATTTT. This sequence encodes CASSRPGSLIYDTQYF.

The gene calls are TRBV9 and TRBJ2-3; 10 nucleotides align to TRBD2. V lost 0 bases and J lost 5; bases outside the gene matches: 6. The CDR3 length is 16 residues. The germline CDR1 and CDR2 sequences are SGDLS and YYNGEE. The CDR3, as DNA: TGTGCCAGCAGCGTAGGAGTAGCGGGAGGAATAGATACGCAGTATTTT. Encoded protein: CASSVGVAGGIDTQYF.

The chain carries TRBV18 and TRBJ2-6; tentative D call: TRBD1 (5 bases). The V gene lost 0 bases and the J gene lost 2 bases, with 23 bases spanning the gap. The CDR3 sequence is 21 residues long. Germline V gene sequence: CDR1 KGHSH, CDR2 LQKENI. DNA of the CDR3: TGTGCCAGCTCACCACCGGTGGTAATGAGCAGGGCCTTAGCTGGGGCCAACGTCCTGACTTTC. This encodes CASSPPVVMSRALAGANVLTF.